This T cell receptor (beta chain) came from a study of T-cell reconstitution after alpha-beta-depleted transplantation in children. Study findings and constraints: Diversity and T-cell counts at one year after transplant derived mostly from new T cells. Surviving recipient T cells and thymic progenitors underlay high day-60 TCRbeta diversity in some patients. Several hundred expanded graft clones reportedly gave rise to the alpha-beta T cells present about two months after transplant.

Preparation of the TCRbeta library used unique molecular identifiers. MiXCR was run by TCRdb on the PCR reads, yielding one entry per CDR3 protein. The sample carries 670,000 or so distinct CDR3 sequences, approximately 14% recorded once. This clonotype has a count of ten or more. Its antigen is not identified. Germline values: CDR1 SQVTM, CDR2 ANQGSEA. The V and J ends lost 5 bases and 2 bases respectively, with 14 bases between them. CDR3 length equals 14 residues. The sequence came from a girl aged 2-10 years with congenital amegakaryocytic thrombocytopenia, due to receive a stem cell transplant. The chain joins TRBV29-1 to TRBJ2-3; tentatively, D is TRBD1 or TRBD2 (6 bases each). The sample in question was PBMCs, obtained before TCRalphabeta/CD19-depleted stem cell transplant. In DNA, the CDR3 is TGCAGCGTTACAGGGACTTTGGACACAGATACGCAGTATTTT. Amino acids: CSVTGTLDTDTQYF.